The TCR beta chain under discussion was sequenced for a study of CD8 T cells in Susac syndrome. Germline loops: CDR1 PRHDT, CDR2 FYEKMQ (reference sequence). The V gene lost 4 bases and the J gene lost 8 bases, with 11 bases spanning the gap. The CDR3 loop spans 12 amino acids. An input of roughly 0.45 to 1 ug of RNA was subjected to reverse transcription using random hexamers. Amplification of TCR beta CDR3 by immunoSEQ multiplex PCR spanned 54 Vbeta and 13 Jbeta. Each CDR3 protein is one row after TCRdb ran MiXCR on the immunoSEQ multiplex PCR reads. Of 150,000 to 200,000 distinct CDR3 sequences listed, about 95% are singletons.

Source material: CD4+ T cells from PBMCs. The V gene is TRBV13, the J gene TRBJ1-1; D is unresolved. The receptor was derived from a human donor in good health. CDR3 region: CASSSLTHEAFF. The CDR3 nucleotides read TGTGCCAGCAGCTCGTTGACACACGAAGCTTTCTTT.